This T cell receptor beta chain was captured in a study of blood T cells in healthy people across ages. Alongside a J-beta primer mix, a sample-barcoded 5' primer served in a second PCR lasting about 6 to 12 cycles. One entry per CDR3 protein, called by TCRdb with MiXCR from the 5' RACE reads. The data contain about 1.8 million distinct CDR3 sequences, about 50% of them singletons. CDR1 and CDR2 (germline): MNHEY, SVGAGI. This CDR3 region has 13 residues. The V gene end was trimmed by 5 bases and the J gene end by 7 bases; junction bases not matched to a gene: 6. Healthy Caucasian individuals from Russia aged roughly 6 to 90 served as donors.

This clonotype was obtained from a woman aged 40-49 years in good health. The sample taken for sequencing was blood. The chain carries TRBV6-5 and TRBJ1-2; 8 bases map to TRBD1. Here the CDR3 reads CASSDFDRGGYTF. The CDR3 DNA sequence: TGTGCCAGCAGTGACTTCGACAGGGGTGGCTACACCTTC.